This T cell receptor (beta chain) was obtained from a study of technical replicates of blood from several donors. This CDR3 is 14 amino acids long. V was trimmed by 5 bases and J by 1 base, leaving 9 bases between them. From germline, CDR1 is SGHNT and CDR2 YENEEA. Measured with immunoSEQ multiplex PCR; TCRdb has only the in-frame clones, and not every one. In the table there are some 74,000 clones, nearly 97% of which are singletons. The sequence was collected from a human donor in good health. V and J are TRBV11-3 and TRBJ2-1, with no clear D. Sequenced: T cells isolated from PBMCs. The CDR3 reads CASSKRLSYNEQFF. In nucleotides, the CDR3 is TGTGCCAGCAGCAAGAGGTTATCCTACAATGAGCAGTTCTTC.